The 5 T cell receptor beta chains listed next were all sequenced from one sample in a study of beta chain features in type 1 diabetes. The whole isolated RNA underwent reverse transcription, so sequencing captured expressed TCRB transcripts. Profiled with immunoSEQ multiplex PCR; TCRdb holds only in-frame clones, not every one. The sample has about 620,000 clones; about 16% are singletons. The material sequenced was naive CD4+ T cells from blood. These receptors came from a man between 18 and 35 years old in good health.

V gene TRBV2 combines with J gene TRBJ1-2; unclear D gene. This CDR3 comprises 14 residues. Germline V gives CDR1 SNHLY, CDR2 FYNNEI. With 6 bases removed from V and 4 bases from J, the gap between germline ends came to 15 bases. The CDR3 loop is CASRTPSGTYGYTF. The DNA of the CDR3 is TGTGCCAGCAGGACCCCATCAGGTACCTATGGCTACACCTTC.

This chain connects TRBV9 to TRBJ1-2; a weak D match, TRBD1 (6 bases). Germline loops: CDR1 SGDLS, CDR2 YYNGEE. With 4 bases removed from V and 4 bases from J, the gap between germline ends came to 14 bases. This CDR3 is built from 14 residues. The DNA for the CDR3 is TGTGCCAGCAGCCCCCAACAGGGTAGCTATGGCTACACCTTC. This translates into CASSPQQGSYGYTF.

The chain combines TRBV21-1 with TRBJ2-7. TRBV21-1 is termed a pseudogene. The length of the CDR3 is 15 residues. CDR3 bases: TGTGCCAGCAGCAATGGGGTGGGGGTTCTTCACGAGCAGTACTTC. This codes for CASSNGVGVLHEQYF.

This clone was found a few times. V usage is TRBV7-2 and J usage is TRBJ1-4; D gene unclear. V was shortened by 2 bases and J by 2 bases, with 15 bases between the two germline ends. This CDR3 has 17 amino acids. The germline gives CDR1 SGHTA, CDR2 FQGNSA. The CDR3 region has the DNA TGTGCCAGCAGCTTAAACACAGTAGGTCGGACTAATGAAAAACTGTTTTTT. Translating gives CASSLNTVGRTNEKLFF.

This clone showed up just a few times. This chain joins TRBV14 and TRBJ2-6; the match to TRBD1 covers 8 bases. CDR3 length equals 16 residues. The germline V gene has CDR1 SGHDN and CDR2 FVKESK. Unmatched junction bases numbered 4, after V lost 4 bases and J lost 2 bases. The CDR3 sequence is CASSLDRGTGANVLTF. For the CDR3, the DNA is TGTGCCAGCAGCCTAGACAGGGGCACTGGGGCCAACGTCCTGACTTTC.